These 18 T cell receptor beta chains were all obtained from the same sample, sequenced in a study of OX40 agonist ivuxolimab in advanced cancers. Profiling relied on immunoSEQ multiplex PCR, and the TCRdb table lists in-frame clones only, not all of them. This sample has fewer than 100,000 clones, with around 85% found just once. The sequencing here drew on CD4+ or CD8+ T cells sorted from blood, taken in a trial of the OX40 agonist ivuxolimab. These receptors came from an adult with an advanced solid tumor such as melanoma, head and neck, liver or kidney cancer.

This clone was found once. The chain uses TRBV21-1 and TRBJ1-1. TRBV21-1 is termed a pseudogene. CDR3 size: 15 residues. The CDR3 protein is CASSRPRCGGTEAFF. The CDR3 coding sequence is TGTGCCAGCAGCAGGCCTCGTTGCGGGGGCACTGAAGCTTTCTTT.

The genes are TRBV5-1 and TRBJ1-1, with 11 bases aligning to TRBD1. Germline V gene lookup returns CDR1 SGHRS and CDR2 YFSETQ. The CDR3 has 15 residues. Unmatched junction bases numbered 8, after V lost 4 bases and J lost 6 bases. The CDR3 is CASSTRTGGEAEAFF. CDR3 DNA sequence: TGCGCCAGCAGCACACGGACAGGGGGCGAGGCTGAAGCTTTCTTT.

As to this clone: The same CDR3 arises from other DNA sequences in this sample as well. V usage is TRBV6-1 and J usage is TRBJ1-2, with 9 positions matching TRBD1. Trimming at V came to 1 base and at J to 5 bases, leaving 2 bases not matched to a gene. This CDR3 has 14 amino acids. Per germline, CDR1 MNHNS and CDR2 SASEGT. CDR3 sequence reads: CASSEGTGVYGYTF. The CDR3 DNA sequence: TGTGCCAGCAGTGAAGGGACAGGGGTTTATGGCTACACCTTC.

This sequence joins TRBV2 and TRBJ1-5; 9 bases match TRBD1. Germline-derived CDR1 and CDR2 are SNHLY and FYNNEI. The ends lost 7 bases at V and 3 bases at J; junction bases unmatched: 7. The CDR3 has 15 amino acids. In DNA, the CDR3 is TGTGCCAGCAAAGGGACAGGGCCCCTCAATCAGCCCCAGCATTTT. This translates into CASKGTGPLNQPQHF.

The V gene is TRBV11-2, the J gene TRBJ2-1; 10 nucleotides match TRBD1. There are 15 residues in the CDR3. The germline V gene has CDR1 SGHAT and CDR2 FQNNGV. V shed 4 bases, J shed 9 bases, and the junction held 9 bases outside the gene matches. The CDR3 is CASSSGGTGVSEQFF. The CDR3 DNA sequence: TGTGCCAGCAGCTCGGGGGGGACAGGGGTGAGTGAGCAGTTCTTC.

This clone showed up just a few times. The genes are TRBV6-5 and TRBJ1-1, with D hard to call. Germline V gene data show CDR1 as MNHEY and CDR2 as SVGAGI. V gave up 6 bases and J gave up 1 base, with 6 bases separating them. The CDR3 length is 12 residues. The CDR3 loop is CASRPTNTEAFF. Here the CDR3 DNA reads TGTGCCAGCAGGCCCACGAACACTGAAGCTTTCTTT.

The chain couples TRBV2 to TRBJ1-1; TRBD1 matches at 7 bases. The V and J ends lost 2 bases and 5 bases, in that order; junction bases with no gene match: 17. Germline V gene sequence: CDR1 SNHLY, CDR2 FYNNEI. The CDR3 runs 18 residues. CDR3 sequence: CASSEWAGTGALRTEAFF. The CDR3 DNA follows: TGTGCCAGCAGTGAATGGGCTGGCACAGGGGCTTTGAGGACTGAAGCTTTCTTT.

The V and J genes are TRBV11-2 and TRBJ2-1; the D gene is possibly TRBD2 (5 bases). Germline V CDR1 and CDR2: SGHAT, FQNNGV. This CDR3 spans 11 amino acids. V gave up 5 bases and J gave up 10 bases, with 9 bases separating them. The CDR3 is CASSTTGEQFF. The CDR3 DNA sequence: TGTGCCAGCAGCACAACGGGAGAGCAGTTCTTC.

The chain employs TRBV7-2 and TRBJ2-7; D may be TRBD1 or TRBD2 (5 bases each). CDR1 and CDR2 from the germline V gene are SGHTA and FQGNSA. Trimming shortened V by 5 bases and J by 0 bases, and 14 bases separated the two germline ends. The CDR3 has 15 residues. In DNA form, the CDR3 reads TGTGCCAGCAGCCCTGACGGGGCGCCCTCCTACGAGCAGTACTTC. This sequence encodes CASSPDGAPSYEQYF.

This clone came up once. The chain uses TRBV7-3 and TRBJ2-5; D is undetermined. With 4 bases removed from V and 1 base from J, the gap between germline ends came to 7 bases. The CDR3 runs 13 residues. Per germline, CDR1 SGHTA and CDR2 FQGTGA. CDR3 DNA: TGTGCCAGCAGCTCTTGGGCCCAAGAGACCCAGTACTTC. It specifies CASSSWAQETQYF.

This chain uses TRBV28 with TRBJ2-5; D may be TRBD1 or TRBD2 (5 bases each). The V and J ends lost 3 bases and 0 bases respectively, with 8 bases between them. Germline CDR1 and CDR2: MDHEN and SYDVKM. CDR3 size: 14 residues. In DNA, the CDR3 is TGTGCCAGCAGTTTCGAGGGGTACCAAGAGACCCAGTACTTC. As protein: CASSFEGYQETQYF. Variable domain in full (rest from reference TRBV28 and TRBJ2-5): DVKVTQSSRYLVKRTGEKVFLECVQDMDHENMFWYRQDPGLGLRLIYFSYDVKMKEKGDIPEGYSVSREKKERFSLILESASTNQTSMYLCASSFEGYQETQYFGPGTRLLVL.

This clone has only a few counts. The V gene is TRBV2, the J gene TRBJ1-5; D is unresolved. CDR1 is SNHLY and CDR2 is FYNNEI in the germline V gene. Trimming took off 7 bases at V and 0 bases at J, with 13 bases between the two ends. The CDR3 is made up of 15 amino acids. Here the CDR3 reads CASIKDVSSNQPQHF. Here the CDR3 DNA reads TGTGCCAGCATTAAGGACGTCTCTAGCAATCAGCCCCAGCATTTT.

The V gene is TRBV6-1, the J gene TRBJ2-7; 12 bases fit TRBD1. The CDR3 loop spans 14 amino acids. V trimming: 6 bases; J trimming: 6 bases; junction bases outside the gene matches: 6. CDR1 is MNHNS, CDR2 SASEGT, per germline. This chain's CDR3 is CASRTGQGAVEQYF. The CDR3 bases are TGTGCCAGCAGAACGGGACAGGGGGCCGTCGAGCAGTACTTC.

This clone was seen a few times. The chain joins TRBV7-2 to TRBJ1-5, with D possibly TRBD1 on 6 matching bases. CDR1 and CDR2 (germline): SGHTA, FQGNSA. V was cut by 5 bases and J by 3 bases, with 14 bases left in between. CDR3 length: 15 residues. Written as DNA, the CDR3 is TGTGCCAGCAGCAGAGACAGGTCCTTCAATCAGCCCCAGCATTTT. It specifies CASSRDRSFNQPQHF.

The CDR3 protein is CASSSRGSGYYNEQFF. DNA of the CDR3: TGTGCCAGCAGCTCCCGAGGCAGCGGTTACTACAATGAGCAGTTCTTC. The V call is TRBV5-4, the J call TRBJ2-1, with D perhaps matching TRBD2 (5 bases). Trimming cost V 3 bases and J 3 bases, with 16 bases left between them. Germline lookup yields CDR1 SGHNT and CDR2 YYREEE (reference sequence). The CDR3 is 16 residues long.

The rearrangement links TRBV4-1 to TRBJ1-5, with D possibly TRBD1 on 5 matching bases. Trimming stripped 0 bases from V and 5 bases from J, with 20 bases between. Germline lookup yields CDR1 MGHRA and CDR2 YSYEKL. This CDR3 spans 18 amino acids. The CDR3 bases are TGCGCCAGCAGCCAAGATCTCCAGGGACGGACTATCCATCAGCCCCAGCATTTT. Residues: CASSQDLQGRTIHQPQHF.

This clone turned up a few times. The chain is built from TRBV6-6 and TRBJ2-7; D not certain. Per germline, CDR1 MNHNY and CDR2 SVGAGI (reference sequence). The CDR3 totals 12 residues. The V gene lost 5 bases and the J gene lost 2 bases, with 7 bases spanning the gap. Here the CDR3 reads CASSPTAYEQYF. DNA for the CDR3: TGTGCCAGCAGTCCGACGGCCTACGAGCAGTACTTC.

J is TRBJ2-1 and V is TRBV9; D perhaps matches TRBD2 (6 bases). The CDR3 sequence is 17 residues long. Trimming pared 2 bases from V and 3 bases from J, leaving 18 bases between. Per germline, CDR1 SGDLS and CDR2 YYNGEE. CDR3 coding DNA: TGTGCCAGCAGCGTTGTCGCGGGGAAAGGTTTCTACAATGAGCAGTTCTTC. Its translation: CASSVVAGKGFYNEQFF.